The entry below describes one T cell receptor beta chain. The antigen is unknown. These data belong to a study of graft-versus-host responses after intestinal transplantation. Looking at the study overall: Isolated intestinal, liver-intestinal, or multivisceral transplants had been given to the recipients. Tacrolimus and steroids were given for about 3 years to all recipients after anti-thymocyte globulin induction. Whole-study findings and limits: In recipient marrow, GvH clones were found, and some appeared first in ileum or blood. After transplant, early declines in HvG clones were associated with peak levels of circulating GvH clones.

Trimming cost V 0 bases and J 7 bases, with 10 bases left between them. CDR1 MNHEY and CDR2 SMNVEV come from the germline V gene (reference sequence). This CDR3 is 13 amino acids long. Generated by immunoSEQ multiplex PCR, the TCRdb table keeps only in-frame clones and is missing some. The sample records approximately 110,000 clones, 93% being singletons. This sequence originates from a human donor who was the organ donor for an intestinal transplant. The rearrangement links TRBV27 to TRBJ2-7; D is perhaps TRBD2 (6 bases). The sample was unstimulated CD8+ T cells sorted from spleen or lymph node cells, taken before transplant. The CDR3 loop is CASSLSMGGEQYF. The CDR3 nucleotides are TGTGCCAGCAGTTTATCGATGGGGGGAGAGCAGTACTTC.